The 30 T cell receptor beta chains below come from one sample, sequenced in a study of T cells after yellow fever vaccination. A single record per CDR3 protein comes from TCRdb applying MiXCR to the 5' RACE reads. This table holds about 120,000 distinct CDR3 sequences, 12% to 15% found once. The sample was CD8+ T cells sorted from PBMCs, taken 5 days after the yellow fever booster vaccination. Every receptor here comes from a man between 18 and 29 years old who received the YFV17D yellow fever vaccine.

The chain uses TRBV29-1 and TRBJ2-1; D not resolved. V was shortened by 1 base and J by 10 bases, with 14 bases between the two germline ends. The CDR3 length is 13 residues. CDR1 SQVTM and CDR2 ANQGSEA come from the germline V gene. CDR3 sequence reads: CSVEVSGFGEQFF. The DNA for the CDR3 is TGCAGCGTTGAAGTTTCCGGGTTTGGAGAGCAGTTCTTC.

The V gene is TRBV11-2, the J gene TRBJ2-1; 13 bases line up with TRBD2. Germline V gives CDR1 SGHAT, CDR2 FQNNGV. V was clipped by 4 bases and J by 7 bases; unmatched bases: 7. CDR3 length equals 16 residues. For the CDR3, the DNA is TGTGCCAGCAGCTACAAACCGGGACTAGCGGGGAATGAGCAGTTCTTC. Amino acids: CASSYKPGLAGNEQFF.

This sequence joins TRBV6-5 and TRBJ1-1; D is ambiguous. This CDR3 contains 13 residues. V lost 2 bases, J lost 4 bases, and 8 bases lay in between. Germline V gene data show CDR1 as MNHEY and CDR2 as SVGAGI. CDR3 nucleotides: TGTGCCAGCAGTTACATCGGAAGCACTGAAGCTTTCTTT. Translated, it gives CASSYIGSTEAFF.

J is TRBJ2-7 and V is TRBV12-3 or TRBV12-4, with 8 positions matching TRBD1. The CDR3 consists of 14 residues. V was clipped by 7 bases and J by 7 bases; unmatched bases: 12. The CDR3 protein is CASTQGAKGREQYF. CDR3 DNA sequence: TGTGCCAGCACCCAGGGGGCCAAGGGTAGGGAGCAGTACTTC.

V usage is TRBV7-2 and J usage is TRBJ2-5; either TRBD1 or TRBD2 may supply D (5 bases each). Germline loops: CDR1 SGHTA, CDR2 FQGNSA. V lost 5 bases, J lost 5 bases, and 15 bases lay in between. The CDR3 consists of 14 residues. CDR3 sequence reads: CASSTGTFRETQYF. The CDR3 DNA follows: TGTGCCAGCAGCACGGGGACCTTCCGGGAGACCCAGTACTTC.

This clonotype appeared many times. The rearrangement uses TRBV9 and TRBJ2-1, with 8 bases that match TRBD1. The germline V gene has CDR1 SGDLS and CDR2 YYNGEE. This CDR3 comprises 15 residues. J gave up 4 bases and V 4 bases, and 7 bases lay outside the gene matches. The CDR3 reads CASSPGDRLYNEQFF. DNA of the CDR3: TGTGCCAGCAGCCCTGGGGACAGGCTTTACAATGAGCAGTTCTTC.

The chain carries TRBV2 and TRBJ2-1; no reliable D call. The germline gives CDR1 SNHLY, CDR2 FYNNEI. There are 14 residues in the CDR3. Trimming took off 4 bases at V and 0 bases at J, with 7 bases between the two ends. The CDR3 sequence: CASSVESSYNEQFF. The DNA for the CDR3 is TGTGCCAGCAGTGTCGAGAGCTCCTACAATGAGCAGTTCTTC.

The genes are TRBV29-1 and TRBJ2-1, with 9 bases fitting TRBD1. V shed 5 bases and J 4 bases; nucleotides not matched to a gene: 12. Germline V gives CDR1 SQVTM, CDR2 ANQGSEA. The CDR3 covers 16 residues. The CDR3 loop is CSVYMATGGPYNEQFF. The DNA of the CDR3 is TGCAGCGTTTACATGGCGACAGGGGGGCCGTACAATGAGCAGTTCTTC.

The J gene is TRBJ2-7, the V gene TRBV5-1; 7 bases are a match to TRBD1. The CDR3 is 14 amino acids. Trimming at V came to 3 bases and at J to 3 bases, leaving 6 bases not matched to a gene. Germline V gene lookup returns CDR1 SGHRS and CDR2 YFSETQ. The DNA of the CDR3 is TGCGCCAGCAGCTCAGCCACAGGGGTCTACGAGCAGTACTTC. Protein: CASSSATGVYEQYF.

This clonotype was found a few times. As DNA, the CDR3 is TGTGCCAGCAGCGAAGGCCTCTTCCGGGACGAGCAGTACTTC. This encodes CASSEGLFRDEQYF. The J gene is TRBJ2-7, the V gene TRBV7-3; D is unresolved. V lost 5 bases and J lost 5, with 16 bases in between. CDR3 length equals 14 residues. The germline V gene has CDR1 SGHTA and CDR2 FQGTGA. The full variable domain, its missing parts supplied by reference TRBV7-3 and TRBJ2-7, is GAGVSQTPSNKVTEKGKYVELRCDPISGHTALYWYRQSLGQGPEFLIYFQGTGAADDSGLPNDRFFAVRPEGSVSTLKIQRTERGDSAVYLCASSEGLFRDEQYFGPGTRLTVT.

This sequence joins TRBV4-1 and TRBJ1-6, with 9 bases aligning to TRBD1. The V gene end was trimmed by 3 bases and the J gene end by 7 bases; junction bases not matched to a gene: 1. This CDR3 comprises 14 residues. Germline loops: CDR1 MGHRA, CDR2 YSYEKL. The CDR3 nucleotides are TGCGCCAGCAGCCACGGACAGGGGAATTCACCCCTCCACTTT. Translated: CASSHGQGNSPLHF.

This clonotype was counted only a few times. The J gene is TRBJ1-2, the V gene TRBV10-3, with D perhaps TRBD1 (6 bases). This CDR3 has 12 amino acids. Trimming shortened V by 6 bases and J by 8 bases, and 13 bases separated the two germline ends. The germline V gene encodes CDR1 ENHRY and CDR2 SYGVKD. In DNA, the CDR3 is TGTGCCATCAGATCACAGGGCACGGGCTACACCTTC. Amino acid sequence: CAIRSQGTGYTF.

This clonotype was counted between two and nine times. The J gene is TRBJ2-2, the V gene TRBV5-1; D gene uncertain. This CDR3 is built from 14 residues. V shed 3 bases and J shed 1 base, with 7 bases lying between them. Germline V gene sequence: CDR1 SGHRS, CDR2 YFSETQ. In DNA form, the CDR3 reads TGCGCCAGCAGCTGGTACAGGAACACCGGGGAGCTGTTTTTT. Residues: CASSWYRNTGELFF.

J is TRBJ2-7 and V is TRBV7-2; a possible D gene is TRBD2 (7 bases). CDR1 SGHTA and CDR2 FQGNSA come from the germline V gene. The V and J ends lost 5 bases and 2 bases respectively, with 19 bases between them. The CDR3 has 16 amino acids. In DNA, the CDR3 is TGTGCCAGCAGCCCCGATCCGGGGGGCTTGGCCTACGAGCAGTACGTC. It yields the protein CASSPDPGGLAYEQYV.

The chain couples TRBV10-2 to TRBJ2-4, with 12 nucleotides matching TRBD2. The trim removed 4 bases at V and 7 bases at J, leaving 5 bases unmatched. CDR1 is WSHSY, CDR2 SAAADI, per germline. This CDR3 has 15 residues. The CDR3 is CASSVLLAGGNIQYF. The CDR3 nucleotides read TGCGCCAGCAGTGTTCTACTAGCGGGGGGCAACATTCAGTACTTC.

This clonotype has more than one count but fewer than ten. This chain uses TRBV12-3 or TRBV12-4 with TRBJ1-1; TRBD1 might be the D (5 bases). Trimming stripped 5 bases from V and 4 bases from J, with 17 bases between. The CDR3 is 15 residues long. The CDR3 sequence: CASSEMTVRGTEAFF. In DNA form, the CDR3 reads TGTGCCAGCAGTGAAATGACAGTTCGGGGCACTGAAGCTTTCTTT.

Only a few counts were recorded for this clonotype. The J gene is TRBJ2-7, the V gene TRBV6-6; D is uncertain. V dropped 2 bases and J dropped 1 base, with 6 bases sitting between them. CDR1 and CDR2 (germline): MNHNY, SVGAGI (reference sequence). This CDR3 has 13 residues. CDR3 loop: CASSYTASYEQYF. The CDR3, as DNA: TGTGCCAGCAGTTACACGGCGTCCTACGAGCAGTACTTC.

This clonotype was recorded a few times. The chain links TRBV5-4 to TRBJ2-7; tentative D call: TRBD2 (5 bases). V was shortened by 0 bases and J by 0 bases, with 10 bases between the two germline ends. Germline V CDR1 and CDR2: SGHNT, YYREEE (reference sequence). The CDR3 runs to 15 residues. CDR3 sequence: CASSLGQRSSYEQYV. The CDR3 bases are TGTGCCAGCAGCTTGGGGCAGCGGAGCTCCTACGAGCAGTACGTC.

This clonotype was seen only a few times. This chain connects TRBV7-9 to TRBJ2-2; 9 nucleotides line up with TRBD1. CDR1 SEHNR and CDR2 FQNEAQ come from the germline V gene (reference sequence). Unmatched junction bases numbered 6, after V lost 5 bases and J lost 5 bases. CDR3 length: 15 amino acids. The CDR3 DNA follows: TGTGCCAGCAGCCCGGGGACAGGGCGGACCGGGGAGCTGTTTTTT. Translation: CASSPGTGRTGELFF.

This clonotype was found a few times. This chain connects TRBV4-1 to TRBJ2-6, with D perhaps TRBD1 (5 bases). This CDR3 comprises 15 residues. Germline CDR1 MGHRA, CDR2 YSYEKL. The ends were cut back, 4 bases at V and 4 bases at J, with 11 bases in the middle. For the CDR3, the DNA is TGCGCCAGCAGCCTCGACAGCTCCGGGGCCAACGTCCTGACTTTC. Translated: CASSLDSSGANVLTF.

The chain employs TRBV7-9 and TRBJ1-4; D gene unclear. The length of the CDR3 is 19 residues. In germline, CDR1 is SEHNR, CDR2 FQNEAQ (reference sequence). V was cut by 7 bases and J by 8 bases, with 32 bases left in between. The CDR3 nucleotides read TGTGCCAGCACCCGTCTCGGTTCCCGGTTGACGGACCGCGGAGAAAAACTGTTTTTT. Translating it yields CASTRLGSRLTDRGEKLFF.

Here the CDR3 DNA reads TGTGCCAGCAGCCAAGGCGAGGGCGCCGGGGAGCTGTTTTTT. Translation gives CASSQGEGAGELFF. This chain joins TRBV3-1 and TRBJ2-2, with TRBD2 as a possible D gene (5 bases). Germline V CDR1 and CDR2: LGHDT, YNNKEL (reference sequence). This CDR3 is built from 14 residues. V dropped 1 base and J dropped 6 bases, with 9 bases sitting between them.

This clonotype occurred many times. The CDR3 nucleotides are TGTGCCAGCACCCCAGGGGGGACCCAGTACTTC. Protein product: CASTPGGTQYF. This rearrangement joins TRBV12-3 or TRBV12-4 to TRBJ2-5; 7 positions match TRBD1. The V and J ends lost 7 bases and 7 bases, in that order; junction bases with no gene match: 3. This CDR3 region has 11 residues.

The chain employs TRBV13 and TRBJ2-5; D might be TRBD2 (6 bases). There are 16 residues in the CDR3. CDR1 and CDR2 (germline): PRHDT, FYEKMQ (reference sequence). Trimming cost V 3 bases and J 4 bases, with 18 bases left between them. The CDR3 DNA sequence: TGTGCCAGCAGCTTCCTTGATGGCCTCGGGGGAGAGACCCAGTACTTC. This sequence encodes CASSFLDGLGGETQYF.

This clonotype was found a few times. This sequence joins TRBV4-1 and TRBJ2-3; a possible D gene is TRBD1 (5 bases). Germline-derived CDR1 and CDR2 are MGHRA and YSYEKL. Trimming cost V 2 bases and J 4 bases, with 22 bases left between them. CDR3 size: 18 residues. CDR3 loop: CASSQPTKGATPADTQYF. CDR3 bases: TGCGCCAGCAGCCAACCTACAAAAGGGGCGACGCCAGCAGATACGCAGTATTTT.

This clonotype was counted a few times. The chain links TRBV28 to TRBJ1-5; D might be TRBD1 (5 bases). From germline, CDR1 is MDHEN and CDR2 SYDVKM. The CDR3 covers 14 residues. Deletions cut 5 bases from V and 5 bases from J, with 13 bases between. The DNA for the CDR3 is TGTGCCAGCAGTCCTCGATTGGGACATCAGCCCCAGCATTTT. This gives the protein CASSPRLGHQPQHF.

The chain joins TRBV19 to TRBJ1-1; D is perhaps TRBD1 (5 bases). Germline V gene sequence: CDR1 LNHDA, CDR2 SQIVND (reference sequence). The CDR3 sequence is 12 residues long. V lost 8 bases to trimming and J lost 5 bases, with 12 bases between them. Here the CDR3 DNA reads TGTGCCAGTTGGCAGGGATGGACTGAAGCTTTCTTT. The encoded protein is CASWQGWTEAFF.

This rearrangement joins TRBV29-1 to TRBJ2-4; D possibly matches TRBD1 or TRBD2 (5 bases each). The CDR3 sequence is 15 residues long. V was pared by 3 bases and J by 4 bases, with 16 bases between. Germline V gene lookup returns CDR1 SQVTM and CDR2 ANQGSEA. The CDR3 coding sequence is TGCAGCGTTGAGAGGGCTGGGGACGAAAAAAACATTCAGTACTTC. Protein sequence: CSVERAGDEKNIQYF.

This rearrangement joins TRBV19 to TRBJ2-2; D gene ambiguous. The CDR3 has 13 residues. The germline V gene has CDR1 LNHDA and CDR2 SQIVND (reference sequence). V gave up 5 bases and J gave up 6 bases, with 10 bases separating them. CDR3 DNA sequence: TGTGCCAGTAGTCCCCTGGGCTCCGGGGAGCTGTTTTTT. Residues: CASSPLGSGELFF.

The V gene is TRBV7-2, the J gene TRBJ2-1; D not certain. V dropped 2 bases and J dropped 16 bases, with 21 bases sitting between them. Germline-derived CDR1 and CDR2 are SGHTA and FQGNSA. The CDR3 is 14 amino acids. The CDR3 nucleotides are TGTGCCAGCAGCTTAACTACATTCTGGGTAGGTCCTTTCTTC. Translation: CASSLTTFWVGPFF.